This T cell receptor (beta chain) was documented in a study of T-cell memory formation after mild COVID-19. Overall study findings and caveats: Some responding clones appeared in pre-infection memory, suggesting cross-reactive memory joined.

The V gene's germline CDR1 is LNHDA and CDR2 SQIVND (reference sequence). V lost 8 bases and J lost 4, with 11 bases in between. The CDR3 consists of 12 residues. Notes on this clonotype: Its specificity is not known.

TCRdb passed the 5' RACE reads through MiXCR, listing each CDR3 protein once. The data contain roughly 620,000 distinct CDR3 sequences, 18% of them singletons. The chain is built from TRBV19 and TRBJ1-1; perhaps TRBD1 as D (5 bases). The sample taken for sequencing was PBMCs or a T cell subset sorted from them (not recorded which). The TCR sequence derives from an adult woman who had mild COVID-19 (a few samples of this study predate the infection). Cell type and time point are not known. In DNA, the CDR3 is TGTGCCAGTCCCAGGGTCTCCACTGAAGCTTTCTTT. Translating gives CASPRVSTEAFF.